The 15 T cell receptor beta chains below come from one sample, sequenced in a study of regulatory T cells in long-lasting Graves disease. Time point reported: newly diagnosed GD, antithyroid drugs for less than 3 months. Isolated PBMC RNA provided the starting material for the TCR library. The authors built TCR beta libraries using iRepertoire HTBI primers and Arm-PCR of CDR3 regions. TCRdb reprocessed the multiplex PCR reads via MiXCR and lists one record per CDR3 protein. The sample includes approximately 400,000 distinct CDR3 sequences, approximately 16% of them seen just once. These records were also assigned to another study, of T cells in Graves' hyperthyroidism and ophthalmopathy.

The material was peripheral blood mononuclear cells (PBMCs), obtained at new diagnosis, from a patient treated with antithyroid drugs. The receptors originated from a woman in her thirties or forties with Graves disease.

This clonotype was observed a handful of times. The chain is built from TRBV9 and TRBJ1-5, with D uncertain. This CDR3 is 14 amino acids long. V dropped 5 bases and J dropped 2 bases, with 11 bases sitting between them. The germline V gene has CDR1 SGDLS and CDR2 YYNGEE. The CDR3 sequence: CASSVEGGNQPQHF. The CDR3 nucleotides are TGTGCCAGCAGTGTGGAGGGAGGCAATCAGCCCCAGCATTTT.

This clonotype was found many times. This chain joins TRBV30 and TRBJ2-3, with D unclear. The germline V gene encodes CDR1 GTSNPN and CDR2 SVGIG (reference sequence). Trimming cost V 0 bases and J 6 bases, with 13 bases left between them. The CDR3 extends over 14 amino acids. Here the CDR3 DNA reads TGTGCCTGGAGTGTACGCGAGTTGGGGGATACGCAGTATTTT. Translated, it gives CAWSVRELGDTQYF. The full variable domain, rest sourced from reference TRBV30 and TRBJ2-3, is SQTIHQWPATLVQPVGSPLSLECTVEGTSNPNLYWYRQAAGRGLQLLFYSVGIGQISSEVPQNLSASRPQDRQFILSSKKLLLSDSGFYLCAWSVRELGDTQYFGPGTRLTVL.

This clonotype was observed a few times. This may be a read error, as it is one base from a much larger clone. It is likely a read error, because the conserved phenylalanine at the end of the CDR3 is missing. This chain uses TRBV5-8 with TRBJ2-2, with D possibly being TRBD1 (6 bases). Trimming removed 0 bases from V and 6 bases from J, with 21 bases in between. The CDR3 length is 18 residues. Germline lookup yields CDR1 SGHTS and CDR2 YDEGEE. This CDR3 reads CASSLGGQPFGLPGELFS. CDR3 nucleotides: TGTGCCAGCAGCTTGGGAGGACAGCCTTTTGGTCTACCCGGGGAGCTGTTTTCT.

This clonotype was counted ten times or more. This chain joins TRBV7-3 and TRBJ1-4; D call uncertain. Germline loops: CDR1 SGHTA, CDR2 FQGTGA. V shed 4 bases and J shed 8 bases, with 11 bases lying between them. The CDR3 totals 13 residues. CDR3 nucleotide sequence: TGTGCCAGCAGCTCTTACCGAGGGGAAAAACTGTTTTTT. Protein sequence: CASSSYRGEKLFF.

Comments on this clonotype: One junction end does not reproduce the germline sequence, and a read error may be involved. The CDR3 DNA follows: TGCGCCAGCAGCCCAGAACAGAGCGGGAGAGGCCGCTCTACGCACTATTTT. Translated, it gives CASSPEQSGRGRSTHYF. The rearrangement joins TRBV5-1 to TRBJ2-3; 8 bases are shared with TRBD2. The CDR3 spans 17 residues. Germline V gene data show CDR1 as SGHRS and CDR2 as YFSETQ.

This clonotype was recorded at least ten times. The chain employs TRBV11-3 and TRBJ1-1, with 7 bases matching TRBD1. Trimming removed 5 bases from V and 1 base from J; junction bases left unmatched: 10. This CDR3 is built from 16 residues. Germline CDR1 SGHNT, CDR2 YENEEA. Here the CDR3 reads CASSDTTGVRNTEAFF. CDR3 in DNA: TGTGCCAGCAGCGATACTACAGGGGTAAGGAACACTGAAGCTTTCTTT.

This clonotype was observed at least ten times. This sequence joins TRBV11-1 and TRBJ2-5, with D possibly TRBD1 on 6 matching bases. V was clipped by 4 bases and J by 2 bases, with 20 bases between them. Looked up from germline, CDR1 is SGHAT and CDR2 is FQDESV (reference sequence). The CDR3 sequence is 17 residues long. The CDR3, as DNA: TGTGCCAGCAGCTCCCCGCCGGGCAGGGGATTTCAAGAGACCCAGTACTTC. Its protein is CASSSPPGRGFQETQYF. Looking up the rest from reference TRBV11-1 and TRBJ2-5 gives the full variable domain: EAEVAQSPRYKITEKSQAVAFWCDPISGHATLYWYRQILGQGPELLVQFQDESVVDDSQLPKDRFSAERLKGVDSTLKIQPAELGDSAMYLCASSSPPGRGFQETQYFGPGTRLLVL.

Of note for this clonotype: Compared with germline, one end of the junction differs, possibly owing to a read error. V is TRBV7-2 and J is TRBJ1-2, with TRBD1 matching over 10 bases. Germline CDR1 and CDR2: SGHTA and FQGNSA. CDR3 length equals 16 residues. The CDR3 loop is CASSQEDRGRSYGYTF. The CDR3 DNA sequence: TGCGCCAGCAGCCAAGAAGACAGGGGGCGCAGCTATGGCTACACCTTC.

This clonotype was recorded at least ten times. This chain uses TRBV7-9 with TRBJ2-1, with 7 nucleotides matching TRBD1. The CDR3 contains 14 residues. The trim removed 2 bases at V and 7 bases at J, leaving 5 bases unmatched. Per the germline V gene, CDR1 is SEHNR and CDR2 is FQNEAQ (reference sequence). CDR3 in amino acids: CASSLRQGGNEQFF. The CDR3 DNA sequence: TGTGCCAGCAGCTTAAGACAGGGTGGTAATGAGCAGTTCTTC.

This clonotype appeared many times. The chain carries TRBV12-3 or TRBV12-4 and TRBJ1-1; 9 bases are shared with TRBD1. This CDR3 comprises 13 residues. V gave up 6 bases and J gave up 5 bases; unmatched junction bases: 4. The CDR3 DNA reads TGTGCCAGCAGGAGGACAGGGGATACTGAAGCTTTCTTT. Its translation is CASRRTGDTEAFF.

This clonotype was found many times. The rearrangement links TRBV27 to TRBJ2-3; TRBD2 might be the D (6 bases). Trimming stripped 0 bases from V and 6 bases from J, with 7 bases between. Germline V lookup: CDR1 MNHEY, CDR2 SMNVEV (reference sequence). This CDR3 is 13 amino acids long. The CDR3: CASSLSGRDTQYF. DNA of the CDR3: TGTGCCAGCAGTTTATCGGGGAGGGATACGCAGTATTTT.

This clonotype was detected many times. The chain is built from TRBV12-3 or TRBV12-4 and TRBJ1-4; no firm D call. The CDR3 is 13 amino acids. V was cut by 7 bases and J by 10 bases, with 16 bases left in between. As DNA, the CDR3 is TGTGCCAGCACCGAAGGACCGGGCGGAAAACTGTTTTTT. Translated, it gives CASTEGPGGKLFF.

The V gene is TRBV6-2 or TRBV6-3, the J gene TRBJ2-1; TRBD2 matches 11 bases. V lost 6 bases and J lost 9; bases outside the gene matches: 10. The CDR3 covers 15 residues. The V gene's germline CDR1 is MNHEY and CDR2 SVGEGT. CDR3 sequence: CASRWGLAERFEQFF. CDR3 coding DNA: TGTGCCAGCAGGTGGGGACTAGCGGAGCGTTTTGAGCAGTTCTTC.

V and J are TRBV30 and TRBJ2-3; tentatively, D is TRBD1 or TRBD2 (7 bases each). CDR1 GTSNPN and CDR2 SVGIG come from the germline V gene (reference sequence). V lost 3 bases and J lost 3, with 10 bases in between. The CDR3 has 13 amino acids. CDR3 amino acids: CAWRQGGTDTQYF. CDR3 in DNA: TGTGCCTGGAGGCAGGGGGGGACAGATACGCAGTATTTT.

This chain links TRBV15 with TRBJ2-3; D is unclear. The CDR3 sequence is 12 residues long. With 2 bases removed from V and 4 bases from J, the gap between germline ends came to 4 bases. Germline V lookup: CDR1 LNHNV, CDR2 YYDKDF (reference sequence). CDR3 bases: TGTGCCACCAGCAGATTCCCAGATACGCAGTATTTT. This codes for CATSRFPDTQYF.